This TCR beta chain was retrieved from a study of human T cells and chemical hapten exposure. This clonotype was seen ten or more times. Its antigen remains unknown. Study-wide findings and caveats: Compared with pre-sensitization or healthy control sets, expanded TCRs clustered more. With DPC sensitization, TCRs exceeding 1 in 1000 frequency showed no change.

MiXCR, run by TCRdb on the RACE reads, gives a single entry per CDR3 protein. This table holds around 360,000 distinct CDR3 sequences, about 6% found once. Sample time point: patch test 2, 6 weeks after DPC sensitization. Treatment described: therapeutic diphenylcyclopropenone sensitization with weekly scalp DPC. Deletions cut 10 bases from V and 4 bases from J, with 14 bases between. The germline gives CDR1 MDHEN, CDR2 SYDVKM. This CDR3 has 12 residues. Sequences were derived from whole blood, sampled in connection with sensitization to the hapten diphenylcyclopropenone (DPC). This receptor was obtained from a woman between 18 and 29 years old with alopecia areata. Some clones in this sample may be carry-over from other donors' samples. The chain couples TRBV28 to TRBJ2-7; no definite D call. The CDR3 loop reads CATQEVEYEQYF. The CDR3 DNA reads TGTGCCACCCAAGAGGTCGAATACGAGCAGTACTTC.